A single sample is the source of the 2 T cell receptor beta chains below, sequenced in a study of technical replicates of blood from several donors. TCRdb's table, derived via immunoSEQ multiplex PCR, lists solely in-frame clones and lacks some. The profile shows approximately 85,000 clones, 90% to 95% of them singletons. Sequenced: T cells isolated from PBMCs. These receptor sequences come from a human donor in good health.

The genes are TRBV6-1 and TRBJ2-7; 10 bases match TRBD2. V gave up 6 bases and J gave up 3 bases; unmatched junction bases: 2. The CDR3 loop spans 13 amino acids. Germline CDR1 is MNHNS and CDR2 is SASEGT. CDR3 sequence: CASRVAGGYEQYF. CDR3 coding DNA: TGTGCCAGCAGGGTAGCGGGGGGCTACGAGCAGTACTTC.

The sample holds one count of this clone. The rearrangement uses TRBV9 and TRBJ1-1; D is ambiguous. The CDR3 has 14 amino acids. The germline gives CDR1 SGDLS, CDR2 YYNGEE. V gave up 0 bases and J gave up 10 bases, with 16 bases separating them. CDR3 residues: CASSVEVLPEGAFF. The CDR3 bases are TGTGCCAGCAGCGTAGAAGTCCTACCCGAGGGAGCTTTCTTT.